This T cell receptor (beta chain) is drawn from a study of neurological immune-mediated disorders. Study-wide results and caveats: In HTLV-1-associated myelopathy, TCR clonal expansion was greatest, whereas multiple sclerosis had the least, falling below healthy controls. When the repertoires were sorted by phylogenetic grouping, those of 18 of 34 multiple sclerosis patients ended up in one related-CDR3 cluster, a possible signature.

Ten or more counts support this clonotype. Its specificity is not known. The authors made cDNA by 5'RACE with 10-nucleotide random UMIs. TCRdb analysed the 5' RACE reads with MiXCR anew, one entry per CDR3 protein. This table holds 84,000 or so distinct CDR3 sequences, approximately 4.3% found once. Time point: longitudinal time-point 3. The unsorted libraries were made from 2 million PBMCs kept at -80 C. Sequenced material: PBMCs. The TCR was taken from a woman in her sixties with multiple sclerosis.

The CDR3 loop is CASSLGGSTSTEAFF. The CDR3 DNA sequence: TGTGCCAGCAGCTTAGGAGGGAGCACCTCCACTGAAGCTTTCTTT. The J gene is TRBJ1-1, the V gene TRBV7-8; no definite D call. CDR3 size: 15 residues. V lost 1 base, J lost 4 bases, and 13 bases lay in between. The germline V gene has CDR1 SGHVS and CDR2 FQNEAQ.